The 26 T cell receptor beta chains below were found in one sample sequenced in a study of cytomegalovirus exposure and HLA in healthy donors (dated by TCRdb to between 2016 and 2019). Library preparation employed the immunoSEQ multiplex PCR assay. In its TCRdb copy, this immuneACCESS table keeps in-frame sequences only and misses some clones. Where compared with another copy, unresolved V genes explain less than half of these, and the others have no known cause. A total of approximately 300,000 clones appear in this sample, 86% of them only once. The ten largest account for 0.84% of the sample. Sequenced material: PBMCs. Receptors originate from a woman aged 18-35 years in good health and CMV-seronegative.

The V and J genes are TRBV15 and TRBJ2-3, with D uncertain. V shed 0 bases and J shed 4 bases, with 11 bases lying between them. The CDR3 has 15 residues. Germline-derived CDR1 and CDR2 are LNHNV and YYDKDF (reference sequence). CDR3 DNA: TGTGCCACCAGCAGAGATCGCCTCCCGGCAGATACGCAGTATTTT. It specifies CATSRDRLPADTQYF.

The chain joins TRBV18 to TRBJ2-7; a weak D match, TRBD1 (6 bases). The germline gives CDR1 KGHSH, CDR2 LQKENI. CDR3 length: 13 amino acids. V gave up 6 bases and J gave up 2 bases, with 11 bases separating them. The DNA for the CDR3 is TGTGCCAGCTCTCGACAGGAAACCTACGAGCAGTACTTC. As protein: CASSRQETYEQYF. The complete variable domain, with remaining parts taken from reference TRBV18 and TRBJ2-7, reads NAGVMQNPRHLVRRRGQEARLRCSPMKGHSHVYWYRQLPEEGLKFMVYLQKENIIDESGMPKERFSAEFPKEGPSILRIQQVVRGDSAAYFCASSRQETYEQYFGPGTRLTVT.

The rearrangement uses TRBV6-6 and TRBJ2-2; TRBD2 aligns across 8 bases. Unmatched junction bases numbered 9, after V lost 2 bases and J lost 7 bases. CDR3 length: 16 amino acids. Germline V lookup: CDR1 MNHNY, CDR2 SVGAGI (reference sequence). As DNA, the CDR3 is TGTGCCAGCAGTTACCTTCGGGAGGGCCAGGGCGGGGAGCTGTTTTTT. Its translation is CASSYLREGQGGELFF.

J is TRBJ2-3 and V is TRBV5-1; no reliable D call. Germline V lookup: CDR1 SGHRS, CDR2 YFSETQ. This CDR3 has 14 residues. The germline V and J ends were trimmed by 0 bases and 4 bases, with 9 bases remaining between them. DNA for the CDR3: TGCGCCAGCAGCTTGGGAGCGTCGGCAGATACGCAGTATTTT. This gives the protein CASSLGASADTQYF.

The gene calls are TRBV5-8 and TRBJ2-1, with D possibly being TRBD1 (5 bases). The CDR3 totals 13 residues. Trimming stripped 0 bases from V and 15 bases from J, with 16 bases between. The germline V gene has CDR1 SGHTS and CDR2 YDEGEE. The CDR3 bases are TGTGCCAGCAGCTTGGCCAACGGACAACTCTGGTTCTTC. Translated: CASSLANGQLWFF.

V gene TRBV27 combines with J gene TRBJ1-1, with D maybe TRBD1 (6 bases). V shed 0 bases and J shed 1 base, with 15 bases lying between them. Germline-derived CDR1 and CDR2 are MNHEY and SMNVEV (reference sequence). This CDR3 is built from 17 residues. Written as DNA, the CDR3 is TGTGCCAGCAGTTTATCGAAGGGGGATTGGGGGAACACTGAAGCTTTCTTT. Amino acid sequence: CASSLSKGDWGNTEAFF.

The rearrangement links TRBV10-3 to TRBJ1-1; perhaps TRBD1 as D (6 bases). Looked up from germline, CDR1 is ENHRY and CDR2 is SYGVKD. Trimming took off 4 bases at V and 1 base at J, with 10 bases between the two ends. CDR3 length equals 14 residues. The CDR3 sequence: CAISVEGGNTEAFF. The CDR3 DNA is TGTGCCATCAGTGTCGAAGGGGGGAACACTGAAGCTTTCTTT.

The gene calls are TRBV7-3 and TRBJ2-7; 13 bases are a match to TRBD2. The CDR3 spans 15 residues. The J segment lost 7 bases and the V segment lost 5 bases, leaving 8 bases of the junction unmatched. Germline lookup yields CDR1 SGHTA and CDR2 FQGTGA. The CDR3 region is CASSNGLAGVDEQYF. CDR3 coding DNA: TGTGCCAGCAGCAACGGACTAGCGGGAGTAGATGAGCAGTACTTC.

This clone was recorded only once. The gene calls are TRBV5-1 and TRBJ2-2; 12 nucleotides agree with TRBD2. The CDR3 is made up of 19 amino acids. Germline CDR1 and CDR2: SGHRS and YFSETQ. With 4 bases clipped from V and 1 base from J, the junction kept 11 bases outside the gene matches. In nucleotides, the CDR3 is TGCGCCAGCAGCCACTACAGGACTAGCGGGGCGGGGAACACCGGGGAGCTGTTTTTT. Its protein product is CASSHYRTSGAGNTGELFF.

The sample holds one count of this clone. The chain joins TRBV28 to TRBJ2-3; D might be TRBD2 (6 bases). The V gene lost 4 bases and the J gene lost 4 bases, with 12 bases spanning the gap. This CDR3 has 14 amino acids. Germline-derived CDR1 and CDR2 are MDHEN and SYDVKM. CDR3 bases: TGTGCCAGCAGTTCCCCAAGGGAGGCAGATACGCAGTATTTT. Encoded protein: CASSSPREADTQYF.

This sequence joins TRBV2 and TRBJ2-4, with 8 positions matching TRBD2. CDR3 length: 15 amino acids. Trimming removed 1 base from V and 6 bases from J; junction bases left unmatched: 5. Germline CDR1 reads SNHLY; CDR2 reads FYNNEI. CDR3 nucleotides: TGTGCCAGCAGTGAAGAGGGTCTAGCGGGAAACATTCAGTACTTC. Protein product: CASSEEGLAGNIQYF.

This clone was counted once. The V gene is TRBV18, the J gene TRBJ2-1, with a weak D call TRBD1 (7 bases). This CDR3 is built from 16 residues. Germline CDR1 and CDR2: KGHSH and LQKENI. V lost 6 bases, J lost 0 bases, and 15 bases lay in between. The CDR3 region has the DNA TGTGCCAGCTCCCAGGGGGGTGGAAGCTCCTACAATGAGCAGTTCTTC. It specifies CASSQGGGSSYNEQFF.

The chain links TRBV5-1 to TRBJ2-1; TRBD2 matches 12 bases. The germline V gene has CDR1 SGHRS and CDR2 YFSETQ. CDR3 length: 16 amino acids. Trimming removed 3 bases from V and 3 bases from J; junction bases left unmatched: 4. CDR3 sequence (DNA): TGCGCCAGCAGCTCGGGACTAGCGGGCCTCTACAATGAGCAGTTCTTC. It encodes CASSSGLAGLYNEQFF.

This clone turned up a few times. J is TRBJ1-2 and V is TRBV4-1, with TRBD1 matching over 7 bases. Trimming took 3 bases from V and 8 from J; bases not matched to a gene: 6. The CDR3 extends over 13 amino acids. Germline-derived CDR1 and CDR2 are MGHRA and YSYEKL. CDR3 DNA: TGCGCCAGCAGCCAGGGCAGGGGGTTCGGCTACACCTTC. This translates into CASSQGRGFGYTF.

This clone was counted only a few times. The genes are TRBV18 and TRBJ1-1; 9 bases align to TRBD1. This CDR3 has 15 residues. J was trimmed by 4 bases and V by 1 base; bases with no gene match: 4. The germline V gene has CDR1 KGHSH and CDR2 LQKENI. This CDR3 reads CASSPQQGAGTEAFF. Here the CDR3 DNA reads TGTGCCAGCTCACCACAACAGGGGGCCGGCACTGAAGCTTTCTTT.

This clone was observed a handful of times. V usage is TRBV5-1 and J usage is TRBJ2-3; TRBD2 aligns across 9 bases. The CDR3 extends over 21 amino acids. J was trimmed by 0 bases and V by 4 bases; bases with no gene match: 21. Per the germline V gene, CDR1 is SGHRS and CDR2 is YFSETQ. In DNA, the CDR3 is TGCGCCAGCAGCGCTCCGACTAGCGGAAACGCGCGCGTCAAAAGCACAGATACGCAGTATTTT. The encoded protein is CASSAPTSGNARVKSTDTQYF.

This chain joins TRBV5-1 and TRBJ2-2, with TRBD2 matching 9 bases. Unmatched junction bases numbered 5, after V lost 5 bases and J lost 3 bases. The CDR3 has 15 residues. Germline assignment: CDR1 SGHRS and CDR2 YFSETQ. CDR3 DNA: TGCGCCAGCAGATTCTTAGCGGGAGACACCGGGGAGCTGTTTTTT. Amino acids: CASRFLAGDTGELFF.

This chain links TRBV30 with TRBJ2-3; D perhaps matches TRBD2 (6 bases). The V gene lost 7 bases and the J gene lost 0 bases, with 11 bases spanning the gap. This CDR3 has 13 residues. From germline, CDR1 is GTSNPN and CDR2 SVGIG (reference sequence). CDR3 sequence (DNA): TGTGCCTCAGGAGGGAGAAGCACAGATACGCAGTATTTT. This sequence encodes CASGGRSTDTQYF.

The V and J genes are TRBV27 and TRBJ1-2; D not resolved. Trimming pared 5 bases from V and 7 bases from J, leaving 17 bases between. CDR1 is MNHEY, CDR2 SMNVEV, per germline (reference sequence). This CDR3 contains 14 residues. The DNA for the CDR3 is TGTGCCAGCAGTCCAAATGGACTCACCGGTGGCTACACCTTC. Translating it yields CASSPNGLTGGYTF.

This clone was seen many times. This sequence joins TRBV27 and TRBJ2-7; TRBD1 might be the D (5 bases). Germline lookup yields CDR1 MNHEY and CDR2 SMNVEV (reference sequence). The CDR3 covers 14 residues. V lost 5 bases to trimming and J lost 3 bases, with 14 bases between them. DNA of the CDR3: TGTGCCAGCAGTCCCCGGCGCAGGGACTACGAGCAGTACTTC. This encodes CASSPRRRDYEQYF.

This clone was seen only once. V usage is TRBV9 and J usage is TRBJ2-5, with D perhaps TRBD2 (6 bases). The CDR3 is 15 residues long. Trimming took off 6 bases at V and 2 bases at J, with 17 bases between the two ends. The germline gives CDR1 SGDLS, CDR2 YYNGEE. The CDR3 protein is CASTGQHGGQETQYF. The CDR3 DNA sequence: TGTGCCAGCACCGGTCAACATGGGGGGCAAGAGACCCAGTACTTC.

Here the CDR3 DNA reads TGCGCCAGCAGCTTGGGGCAGGGAGGTGGCTACACCTTC. Translation gives CASSLGQGGGYTF. The gene calls are TRBV5-1 and TRBJ1-2; D might be TRBD1 (5 bases). Germline CDR1 SGHRS, CDR2 YFSETQ. The CDR3 loop spans 13 amino acids. V was shortened by 0 bases and J by 7 bases, with 10 bases between the two germline ends.

V usage is TRBV28 and J usage is TRBJ2-7; tentatively, D is TRBD1 (7 bases). Germline CDR1 is MDHEN and CDR2 is SYDVKM. V lost 10 bases and J 2 bases, leaving 18 bases between the germline ends. The CDR3 is 14 amino acids. CDR3 sequence reads: CATTLEGAAYEQYF. CDR3 DNA: TGTGCCACCACGTTGGAGGGGGCGGCCTACGAGCAGTACTTC. Full variable domain (outside the CDR3, taken from reference TRBV28 and TRBJ2-7): DVKVTQSSRYLVKRTGEKVFLECVQDMDHENMFWYRQDPGLGLRLIYFSYDVKMKEKGDIPEGYSVSREKKERFSLILESASTNQTSMYLCATTLEGAAYEQYFGPGTRLTVT.

The chain combines TRBV9 with TRBJ2-7; TRBD2 agrees at 9 bases. Trimming cost V 0 bases and J 2 bases; bases outside gene matches: 12. Germline V gene sequence: CDR1 SGDLS, CDR2 YYNGEE. This CDR3 spans 18 amino acids. CDR3 in amino acids: CASSVAGSGRDWPYEQYF. CDR3 sequence (DNA): TGTGCCAGCAGCGTAGCAGGTAGCGGGAGAGATTGGCCCTACGAGCAGTACTTC.

The chain uses TRBV19 and TRBJ2-7; no firm D call. Germline loops: CDR1 LNHDA, CDR2 SQIVND (reference sequence). Deletions cut 5 bases from V and 2 bases from J, with 13 bases between. The CDR3 runs to 14 residues. The CDR3 region is CASSPRGPTYEQYF. The CDR3 bases are TGTGCCAGTAGTCCCCGAGGTCCCACCTACGAGCAGTACTTC.

This sequence joins TRBV7-3 and TRBJ1-3; 7 nucleotides line up with TRBD1. The V segment lost 1 base and the J segment 6 bases; nucleotides outside the gene matches: 3. CDR1 is SGHTA, CDR2 FQGTGA, per germline. The CDR3 has 14 residues. CDR3 residues: CASSLSQGENTIYF. The CDR3 bases are TGTGCCAGCAGCTTAAGCCAGGGGGAAAACACCATATATTTT. Full variable domain (rest looked up from reference TRBV7-3 and TRBJ1-3): GAGVSQTPSNKVTEKGKYVELRCDPISGHTALYWYRQSLGQGPEFLIYFQGTGAADDSGLPNDRFFAVRPEGSVSTLKIQRTERGDSAVYLCASSLSQGENTIYFGEGSWLTVV.